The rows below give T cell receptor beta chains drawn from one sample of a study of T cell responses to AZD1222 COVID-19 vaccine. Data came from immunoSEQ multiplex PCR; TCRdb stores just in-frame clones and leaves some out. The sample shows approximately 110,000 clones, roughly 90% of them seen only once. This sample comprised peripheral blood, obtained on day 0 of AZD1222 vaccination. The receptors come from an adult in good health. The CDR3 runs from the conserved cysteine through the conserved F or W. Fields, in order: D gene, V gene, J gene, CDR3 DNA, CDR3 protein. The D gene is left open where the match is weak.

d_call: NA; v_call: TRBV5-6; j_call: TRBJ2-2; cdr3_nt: TGTGCCAGCAGCTCAAAATCGCGTTCGAACACCGGGGAGCTGTTTTTT; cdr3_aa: CASSSKSRSNTGELFF
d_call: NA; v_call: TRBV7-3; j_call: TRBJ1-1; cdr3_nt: TGTGCCAGCAGCGTAGGACAACCTTCCATGAACACTGAAGCTTTCTTT; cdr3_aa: CASSVGQPSMNTEAFF
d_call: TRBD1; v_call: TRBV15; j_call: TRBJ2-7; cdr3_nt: TGTGCCACCAGCAGAAAACAGGGGGCGGCCCACGAGCAGTACTTC; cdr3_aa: CATSRKQGAAHEQYF
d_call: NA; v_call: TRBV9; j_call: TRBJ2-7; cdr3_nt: TGTGCCAGCAGCACACACAGCTACGAGCAGTACTTC; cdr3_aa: CASSTHSYEQYF
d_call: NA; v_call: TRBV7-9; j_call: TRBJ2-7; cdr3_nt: TGTGCCAGCAGCTTGGAGGGGACCCCTATTAGCGAGCAGTACTTC; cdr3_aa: CASSLEGTPISEQYF
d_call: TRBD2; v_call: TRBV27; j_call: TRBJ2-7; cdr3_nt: TGTGCCAGCATCCCGACTAGCGGGTCCTACGAGCAGTACTTC; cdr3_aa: CASIPTSGSYEQYF
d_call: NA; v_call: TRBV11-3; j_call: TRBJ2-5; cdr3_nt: TGTGCCAGCACGGGCCCCACGGAGACCCAGTACTTC; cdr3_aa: CASTGPTETQYF
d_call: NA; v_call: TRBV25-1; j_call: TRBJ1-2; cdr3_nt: TGTGCCAGCAAGGCTTGGCATGGCTACACCTTC; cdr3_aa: CASKAWHGYTF
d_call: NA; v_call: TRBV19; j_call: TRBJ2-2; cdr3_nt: TGTGCCAGTAGTAATTTCCACGGGGAGCTGTTTTTT; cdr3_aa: CASSNFHGELFF
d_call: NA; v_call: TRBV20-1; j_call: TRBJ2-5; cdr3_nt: TGCAGTGCTGGAGAAGAGACCCAGTACTTC; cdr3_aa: CSAGEETQYF
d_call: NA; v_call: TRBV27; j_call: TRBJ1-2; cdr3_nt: TGTGCCAGCAGAATCTCACTCAATGTAGACTATGGCTACACCTTC; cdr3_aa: CASRISLNVDYGYTF
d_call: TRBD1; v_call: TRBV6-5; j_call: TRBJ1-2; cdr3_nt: TGTGCCACCAGGGACAGGGGGGGAGGGGGCTACACCTTC; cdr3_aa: CATRDRGGGGYTF
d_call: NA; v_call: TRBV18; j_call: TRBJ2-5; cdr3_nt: TGTGCCAGCTCACCACCGGCGGGAGAGACCCAGTACTTC; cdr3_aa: CASSPPAGETQYF
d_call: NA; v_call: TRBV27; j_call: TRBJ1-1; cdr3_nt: TGTGCCAGCAGTTCACTATCTGAAGCTTTCTTT; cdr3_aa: CASSSLSEAFF